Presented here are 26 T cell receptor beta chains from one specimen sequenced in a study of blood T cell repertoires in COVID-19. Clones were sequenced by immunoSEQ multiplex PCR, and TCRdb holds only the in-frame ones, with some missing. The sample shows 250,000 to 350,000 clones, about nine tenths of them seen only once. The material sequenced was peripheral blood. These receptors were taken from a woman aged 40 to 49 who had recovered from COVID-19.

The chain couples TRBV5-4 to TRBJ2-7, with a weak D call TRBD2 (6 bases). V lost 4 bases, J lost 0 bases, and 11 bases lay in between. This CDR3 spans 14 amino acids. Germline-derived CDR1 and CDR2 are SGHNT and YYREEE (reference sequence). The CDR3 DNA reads TGTGCCAGCAGCACCGGGACTGACTCCTACGAGCAGTACTTC. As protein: CASSTGTDSYEQYF.

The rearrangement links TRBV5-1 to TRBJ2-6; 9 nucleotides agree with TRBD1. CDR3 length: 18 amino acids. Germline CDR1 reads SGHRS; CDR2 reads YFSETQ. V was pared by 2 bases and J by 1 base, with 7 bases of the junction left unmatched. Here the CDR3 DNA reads TGCGCCAGCAGCTTCTCCCTCGGGACAGGGTCTGGGGCCAACGTCCTGACTTTC. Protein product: CASSFSLGTGSGANVLTF.

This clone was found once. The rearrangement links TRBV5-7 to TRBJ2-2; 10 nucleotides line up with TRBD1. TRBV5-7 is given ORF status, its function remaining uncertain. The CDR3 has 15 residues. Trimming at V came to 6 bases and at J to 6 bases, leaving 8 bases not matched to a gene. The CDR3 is CASTWGQGSPGELFF. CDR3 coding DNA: TGTGCCAGCACCTGGGGACAGGGGAGCCCCGGGGAGCTGTTTTTT.

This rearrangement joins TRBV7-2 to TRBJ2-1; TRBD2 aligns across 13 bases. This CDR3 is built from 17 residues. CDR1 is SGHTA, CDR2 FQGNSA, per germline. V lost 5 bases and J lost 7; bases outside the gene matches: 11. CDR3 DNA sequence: TGTGCCAGCAGCCTAAGAGGGACTAGCGGGAATTGGAATGAGCAGTTCTTC. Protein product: CASSLRGTSGNWNEQFF.

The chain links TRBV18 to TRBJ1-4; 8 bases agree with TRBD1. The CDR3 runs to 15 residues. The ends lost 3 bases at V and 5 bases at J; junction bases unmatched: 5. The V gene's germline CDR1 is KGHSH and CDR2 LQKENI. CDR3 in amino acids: CASSPRTGNNEKLFF. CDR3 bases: TGTGCCAGCTCACCTCGGACAGGGAACAATGAAAAACTGTTTTTT. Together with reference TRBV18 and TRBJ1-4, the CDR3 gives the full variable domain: NAGVMQNPRHLVRRRGQEARLRCSPMKGHSHVYWYRQLPEEGLKFMVYLQKENIIDESGMPKERFSAEFPKEGPSILRIQQVVRGDSAAYFCASSPRTGNNEKLFFGSGTQLSVL.

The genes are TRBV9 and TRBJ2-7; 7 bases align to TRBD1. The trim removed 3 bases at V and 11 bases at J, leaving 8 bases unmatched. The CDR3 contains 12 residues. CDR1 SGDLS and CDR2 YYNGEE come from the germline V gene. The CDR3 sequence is CASSASSGQKYF. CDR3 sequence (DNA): TGTGCCAGCAGCGCATCCTCGGGACAGAAGTACTTC.

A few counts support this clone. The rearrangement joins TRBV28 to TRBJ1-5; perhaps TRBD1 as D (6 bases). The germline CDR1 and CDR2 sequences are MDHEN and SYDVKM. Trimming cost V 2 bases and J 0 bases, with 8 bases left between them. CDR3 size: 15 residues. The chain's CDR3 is CASSLPDSSNQPQHF. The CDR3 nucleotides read TGTGCCAGCAGTTTACCGGACAGTAGCAATCAGCCCCAGCATTTT.

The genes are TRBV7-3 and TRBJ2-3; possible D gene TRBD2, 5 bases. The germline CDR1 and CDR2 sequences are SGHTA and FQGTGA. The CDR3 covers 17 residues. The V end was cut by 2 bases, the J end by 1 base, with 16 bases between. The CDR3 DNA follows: TGTGCCAGCAGCTTATCGGAGGTCCTCCCGGGCACAGATACGCAGTATTTT. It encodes CASSLSEVLPGTDTQYF.

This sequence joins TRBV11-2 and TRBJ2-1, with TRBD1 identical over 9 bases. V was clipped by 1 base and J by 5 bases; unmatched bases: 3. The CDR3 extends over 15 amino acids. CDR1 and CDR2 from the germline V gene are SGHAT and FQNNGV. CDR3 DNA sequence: TGTGCCAGCAGCTTAGTTGGGACAGGGAACAATGAGCAGTTCTTC. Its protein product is CASSLVGTGNNEQFF.

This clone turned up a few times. CDR3 amino acids: CASSLRQAGEQYF. The CDR3 nucleotides are TGTGCCAGCAGCTTAAGACAGGCGGGCGAGCAGTACTTC. V is TRBV7-3 and J is TRBJ2-7; TRBD1 might be the D (6 bases). This CDR3 region has 13 residues. CDR1 and CDR2 from the germline V gene are SGHTA and FQGTGA. V was pared by 1 base and J by 6 bases, with 10 bases between.

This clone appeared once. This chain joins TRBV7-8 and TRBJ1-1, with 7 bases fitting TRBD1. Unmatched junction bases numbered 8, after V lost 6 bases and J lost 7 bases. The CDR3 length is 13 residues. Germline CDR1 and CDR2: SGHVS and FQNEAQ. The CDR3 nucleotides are TGTGCCAGCAGTCGTGGACAGGCTTATGAAGCTTTCTTT. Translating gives CASSRGQAYEAFF.

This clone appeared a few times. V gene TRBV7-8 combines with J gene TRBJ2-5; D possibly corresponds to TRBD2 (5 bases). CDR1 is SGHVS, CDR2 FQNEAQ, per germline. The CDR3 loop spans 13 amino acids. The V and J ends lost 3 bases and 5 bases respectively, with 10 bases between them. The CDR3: CASSFGESETQYF. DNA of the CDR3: TGTGCCAGCAGCTTCGGGGAGTCGGAGACCCAGTACTTC. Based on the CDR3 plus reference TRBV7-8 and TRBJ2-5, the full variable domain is GAGVSQSPRYKVAKRGQDVALRCDPISGHVSLFWYQQALGQGPEFLTYFQNEAQLDKSGLPSDRFFAERPEGSVSTLKIQRTQQEDSAVYLCASSFGESETQYFGPGTRLLVL.

The CDR3 sequence is CASSYYSGPLYEQYF. Here the CDR3 DNA reads TGTGCCAGCAGTTACTATTCAGGCCCTCTCTACGAGCAGTACTTC. The V call is TRBV6-5, the J call TRBJ2-7; no firm D call. Per the germline V gene, CDR1 is MNHEY and CDR2 is SVGAGI. V was clipped by 1 base and J by 3 bases, with 13 bases between them. The CDR3 spans 15 residues.

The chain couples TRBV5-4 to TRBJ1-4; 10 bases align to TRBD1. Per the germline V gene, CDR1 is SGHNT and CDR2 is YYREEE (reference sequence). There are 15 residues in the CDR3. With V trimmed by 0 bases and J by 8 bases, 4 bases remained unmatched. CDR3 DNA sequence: TGTGCCAGCAGCTTGGGGCGGGACAGGGGAGAAAAACTGTTTTTT. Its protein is CASSLGRDRGEKLFF.

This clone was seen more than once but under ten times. CDR3 coding DNA: TGTGCCAGCTCTCTCCTAGCGGGAGACATCACAGATACGCAGTATTTT. Encoded protein: CASSLLAGDITDTQYF. The chain couples TRBV19 to TRBJ2-3; TRBD2 matches at 10 bases. Germline V gene data show CDR1 as LNHDA and CDR2 as SQIVND (reference sequence). The CDR3 totals 16 residues. Trimming took 9 bases from V and 2 from J; bases not matched to a gene: 11.

Here the CDR3 DNA reads TGTGCCTGGGATGACCGGTCGACTCACACAGATACGCAGTATTTT. Protein product: CAWDDRSTHTDTQYF. The chain carries TRBV30 and TRBJ2-3, with D hard to call. V gave up 5 bases and J gave up 2 bases, with 17 bases separating them. The CDR3 extends over 15 amino acids. Germline V CDR1 and CDR2: GTSNPN, SVGIG (reference sequence).

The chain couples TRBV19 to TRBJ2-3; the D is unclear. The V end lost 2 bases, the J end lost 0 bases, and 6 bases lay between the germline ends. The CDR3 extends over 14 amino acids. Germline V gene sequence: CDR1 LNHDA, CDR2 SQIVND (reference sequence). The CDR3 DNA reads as TGTGCCAGTAGTATATCCCTAAGCACAGATACGCAGTATTTT. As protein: CASSISLSTDTQYF.

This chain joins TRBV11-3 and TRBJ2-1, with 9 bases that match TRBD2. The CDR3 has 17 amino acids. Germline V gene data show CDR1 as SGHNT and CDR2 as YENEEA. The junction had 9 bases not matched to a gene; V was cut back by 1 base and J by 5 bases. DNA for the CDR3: TGTGCCAGCAGCTTAGTGTGGCTAGCGGGGCGGAACAATGAGCAGTTCTTC. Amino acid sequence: CASSLVWLAGRNNEQFF. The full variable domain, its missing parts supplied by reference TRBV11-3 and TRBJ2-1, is EAGVVQSPRYKIIEKKQPVAFWCNPISGHNTLYWYLQNLGQGPELLIRYENEEAVDDSQLPKDRFSAERLKGVDSTLKIQPAELGDSAVYLCASSLVWLAGRNNEQFFGPGTRLTVL.

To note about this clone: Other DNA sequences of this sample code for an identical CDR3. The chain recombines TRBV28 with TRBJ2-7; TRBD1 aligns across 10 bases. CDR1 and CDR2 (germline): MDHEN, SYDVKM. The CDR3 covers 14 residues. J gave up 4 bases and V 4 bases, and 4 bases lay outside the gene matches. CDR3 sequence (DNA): TGTGCCAGCAGTTCGCCGGGACAGGGGTACGAGCAGTACTTC. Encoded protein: CASSSPGQGYEQYF.

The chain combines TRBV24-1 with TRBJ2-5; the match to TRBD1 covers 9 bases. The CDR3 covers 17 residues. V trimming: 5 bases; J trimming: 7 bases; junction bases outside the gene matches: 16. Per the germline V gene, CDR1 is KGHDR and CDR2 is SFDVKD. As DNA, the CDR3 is TGTGCCACCAGTGCTGAGTCCGGGACAGGGATTACCGGGACCCAGTACTTC. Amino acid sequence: CATSAESGTGITGTQYF.

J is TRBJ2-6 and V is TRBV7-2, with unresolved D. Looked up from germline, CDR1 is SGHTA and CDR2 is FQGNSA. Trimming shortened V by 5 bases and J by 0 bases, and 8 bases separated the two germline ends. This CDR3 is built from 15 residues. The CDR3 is CASSPQSSGANVLTF. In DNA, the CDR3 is TGTGCCAGCAGCCCACAGAGCTCTGGGGCCAACGTCCTGACTTTC.

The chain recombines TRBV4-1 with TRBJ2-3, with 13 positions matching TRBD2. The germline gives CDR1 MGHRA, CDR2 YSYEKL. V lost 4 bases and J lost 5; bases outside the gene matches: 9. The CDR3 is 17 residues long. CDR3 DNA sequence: TGCGCCAGCAGCCCGCCGGGACTAGCGGGGCAGAGAGATACGCAGTATTTT. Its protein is CASSPPGLAGQRDTQYF.

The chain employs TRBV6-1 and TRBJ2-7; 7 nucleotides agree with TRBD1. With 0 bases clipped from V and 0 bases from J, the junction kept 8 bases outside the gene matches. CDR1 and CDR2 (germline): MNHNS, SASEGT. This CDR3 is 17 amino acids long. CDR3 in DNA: TGTGCCAGCAGTGAAGCTAGGACAGGCGGCCCCTCCTACGAGCAGTACTTC. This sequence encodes CASSEARTGGPSYEQYF.

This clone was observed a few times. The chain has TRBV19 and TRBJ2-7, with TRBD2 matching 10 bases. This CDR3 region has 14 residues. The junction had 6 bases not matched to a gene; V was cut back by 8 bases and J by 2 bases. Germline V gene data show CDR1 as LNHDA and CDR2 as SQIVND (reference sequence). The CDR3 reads CASSLLAGAYEQYF. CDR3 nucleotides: TGTGCCAGTTCCCTCCTAGCGGGAGCCTACGAGCAGTACTTC.

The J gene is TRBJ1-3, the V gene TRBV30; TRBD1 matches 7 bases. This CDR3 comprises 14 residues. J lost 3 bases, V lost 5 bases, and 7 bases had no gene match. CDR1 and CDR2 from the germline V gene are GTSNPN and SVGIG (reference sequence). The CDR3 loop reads CAWETGIGGNTIYF. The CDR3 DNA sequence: TGTGCCTGGGAGACAGGGATCGGTGGAAACACCATATATTTT.

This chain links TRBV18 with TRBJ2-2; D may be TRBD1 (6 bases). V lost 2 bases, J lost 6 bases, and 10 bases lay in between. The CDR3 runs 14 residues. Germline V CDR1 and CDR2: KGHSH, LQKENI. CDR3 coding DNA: TGTGCCAGCTCACCAAGGACAGAGGCCGGGGAGCTGTTTTTT. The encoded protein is CASSPRTEAGELFF.